This TCR beta chain was observed in a study of blood T cell repertoires in COVID-19. Study-level information: There were acute and convalescent COVID-19 samples, and they came from the United States, Italy and Spain.

Trimming stripped 4 bases from V and 4 bases from J, with 14 bases between. The CDR3 runs to 15 residues. Germline V lookup: CDR1 SGHTA, CDR2 FQGNSA. Original processing notes: Cell counts per sample came from amplifying reference gene primers. Here immunoSEQ multiplex PCR was the method, and the copy in TCRdb shows in-frame clones only, minus some. V and J calls and clone size are copied from that table; D and trimming were computed from the DNA. This sample yields around 150,000 clones, of which 80% to 90% are seen a single time; roughly 3.3% belongs to the top ten. The chain uses TRBV7-2 and TRBJ1-5; D perhaps matches TRBD1 (6 bases). The receptor's source is a man aged 70 or older with acute or convalescent COVID-19. Sequenced material: peripheral blood. CDR3 bases: TGTGCCAGCAGCTCAAAACCCCAGGGGAATCAGCCCCAGCATTTT. Translation gives CASSSKPQGNQPQHF.